This T cell receptor (beta chain) stems from a study of T-cell reconstitution after alpha-beta-depleted transplantation in children. Findings and limits, study-wide: Alpha-beta T cells about two months after transplant reportedly derived from several hundred expanded graft clones. Where some patients showed high TCRbeta diversity at day 60, it came from recipient T cells and thymic progenitors that had survived. T-cell counts and diversity at one year following transplant were attributed mainly to newly produced T cells.

TCRbeta library preparation incorporated unique molecular identifiers. Using its own MiXCR run on the PCR reads, TCRdb lists one record per CDR3 protein. Here the sample spans about 610,000 distinct CDR3 sequences, roughly 30% being singletons. This clonotype was counted a few times. The antigen is unknown. Per the germline V gene, CDR1 is LGHDT and CDR2 is YNNKEL (reference sequence). V lost 4 bases, J lost 4 bases, and 13 bases lay in between. This CDR3 spans 14 amino acids. The source of this sequence is a boy under three years old with Wiskott-Aldrich syndrome, due to receive a stem cell transplant. Here the sequenced sample was PBMCs, taken before TCRalphabeta/CD19-depleted stem cell transplant. V gene TRBV3-1 combines with J gene TRBJ1-2, with D perhaps TRBD1 (5 bases). CDR3 sequence reads: CASSPGDDSYGYTF. The DNA of the CDR3 is TGTGCCAGCAGCCCTGGGGACGACTCCTATGGCTACACCTTC.